The 7 T cell receptor beta chains below were found in one sample sequenced in a study of shared clonotypes between healthy human individuals. The table came from immunoSEQ multiplex PCR; TCRdb's copy has only in-frame clones and leaves some out. The table includes over 2,000,000 clones, around 93% detected once. Terminally differentiated effector memory CD45RA+ cells were excluded from the naive CD8 cells, which were CD45RO-negative and positively selected for CCR7. Sample: naive CD8+ T cells from PBMCs. Receptors were obtained from a man younger than 35 in good health. Some clones in this sample may be carry-over from other donors' samples.

V is TRBV6-5 and J is TRBJ2-7; D gene unclear. The CDR3 sequence is 11 residues long. Germline-derived CDR1 and CDR2 are MNHEY and SVGAGI. V shed 4 bases and J shed 7 bases, with 8 bases lying between them. CDR3 DNA sequence: TGTGCCAGCAGTTCCCCCGTTGAGCAGTACTTC. It is translated as CASSSPVEQYF.

The rearrangement uses TRBV14 and TRBJ2-1; the D call may be TRBD1 or TRBD2 (5 bases each). The germline CDR1 and CDR2 sequences are SGHDN and FVKESK. The CDR3 contains 12 residues. The germline V and J ends were trimmed by 4 bases and 12 bases, with 13 bases remaining between them. The CDR3 protein is CASSRDPRPQFF. The CDR3 DNA follows: TGTGCCAGCAGCCGGGACCCCCGTCCGCAGTTCTTC. The full variable domain, its missing parts supplied by reference TRBV14 and TRBJ2-1, is EAGVTQFPSHSVIEKGQTVTLRCDPISGHDNLYWYRRVMGKEIKFLLHFVKESKQDESGMPNNRFLAERTGGTYSTLKVQPAELEDSGVYFCASSRDPRPQFFGPGTRLTVL.

The chain joins TRBV7-9 to TRBJ2-7; D perhaps matches TRBD1 (5 bases). V dropped 5 bases and J dropped 2 bases, with 13 bases sitting between them. Germline values: CDR1 SEHNR, CDR2 FQNEAQ (reference sequence). The CDR3 covers 14 residues. CDR3 residues: CASSEETATYEQYF. Here the CDR3 DNA reads TGTGCCAGCAGCGAAGAGACAGCAACCTACGAGCAGTACTTC.

This sequence joins TRBV6-5 and TRBJ2-3; D assignment may be TRBD1 or TRBD2 (5 bases each). The CDR3 consists of 14 residues. Germline V gene lookup returns CDR1 MNHEY and CDR2 SVGAGI. V dropped 5 bases and J dropped 14 bases, with 23 bases sitting between them. The CDR3 nucleotides are TGTGCCAGCAGTCAAGGGACGGCCCTCCCAAATTTGTATTTT. It encodes CASSQGTALPNLYF.

V gene TRBV7-8 combines with J gene TRBJ2-2; D call uncertain. The V end was cut by 0 bases, the J end by 5 bases, with 4 bases between. This CDR3 comprises 13 residues. The germline gives CDR1 SGHVS, CDR2 FQNEAQ. As DNA, the CDR3 is TGTGCCAGCAGCTTAGCGGGAACCGGGGAGCTGTTTTTT. It yields the protein CASSLAGTGELFF.

The V gene is TRBV11-2, the J gene TRBJ2-3, with unresolved D. The germline V gene has CDR1 SGHAT and CDR2 FQNNGV. V lost 1 base, J lost 2 bases, and 13 bases lay in between. This CDR3 spans 16 amino acids. This CDR3 is CASSLGPGPNTDTQYF. The CDR3 region has the DNA TGTGCCAGCAGCTTAGGGCCGGGCCCAAACACAGATACGCAGTATTTT.

The chain is built from TRBV9 and TRBJ2-3; no clear D gene. CDR3 length equals 15 residues. The V gene lost 0 bases and the J gene lost 2 bases, with 10 bases spanning the gap. The germline gives CDR1 SGDLS, CDR2 YYNGEE. The CDR3 DNA reads as TGTGCCAGCAGCGTAGCATCTTTTCTCACAGATACGCAGTATTTT. It codes for CASSVASFLTDTQYF.